The clone carrying this T cell receptor beta chain was picked up a small number of times. What it binds is unknown. Produced via immunoSEQ multiplex PCR; TCRdb's table is partial and in-frame only. The sample holds approximately 70,000 clones, around four fifths seen once. The data were taken from a study of T cell responses to AZD1222 COVID-19 vaccine. Regarding the study as a whole: Donors skewed white British and female; clonal diversity was possibly underestimated. Spike-wide coverage was observed for vaccine-associated CD4 TCRs, with dominant responses at 160-218 and 743-854. Two AZD1222 doses significantly raised spike-specific TCR breadth and depth over controls. Nearly half of spike-specific TCRs reportedly go after variant regions that carry no mutations.

The CDR3 runs to 15 residues. Germline V gene data show CDR1 as LNHDA and CDR2 as SQIVND (reference sequence). V shed 7 bases and J 2 bases; nucleotides not matched to a gene: 10. Specimen: peripheral blood, collected on day 0 of AZD1222 vaccination. V usage is TRBV19 and J usage is TRBJ2-7; 8 positions match TRBD2. This clonotype was sampled from an adult in good health. The CDR3 DNA follows: TGTGCCAGTACCCCCGGGAGCGGGAGCCCCTACGAGCAGTACTTC. Translated: CASTPGSGSPYEQYF.